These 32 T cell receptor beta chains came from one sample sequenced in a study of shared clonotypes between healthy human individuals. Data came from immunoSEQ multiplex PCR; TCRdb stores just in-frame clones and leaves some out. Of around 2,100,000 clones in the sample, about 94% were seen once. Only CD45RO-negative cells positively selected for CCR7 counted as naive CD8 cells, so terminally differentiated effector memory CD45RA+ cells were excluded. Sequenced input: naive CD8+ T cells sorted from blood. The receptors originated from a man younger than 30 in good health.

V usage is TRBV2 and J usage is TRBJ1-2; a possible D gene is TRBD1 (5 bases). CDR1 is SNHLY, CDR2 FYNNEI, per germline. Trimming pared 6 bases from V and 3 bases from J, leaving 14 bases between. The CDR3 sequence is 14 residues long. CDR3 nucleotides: TGTGCCAGCAGATCCGGGACGGAAGACTATGGCTACACCTTC. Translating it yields CASRSGTEDYGYTF.

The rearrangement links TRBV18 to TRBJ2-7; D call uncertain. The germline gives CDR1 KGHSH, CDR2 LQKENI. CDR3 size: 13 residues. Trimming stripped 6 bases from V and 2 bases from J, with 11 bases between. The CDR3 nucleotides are TGTGCCAGCTCCTACCAGGTCGCCTACGAGCAGTACTTC. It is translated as CASSYQVAYEQYF. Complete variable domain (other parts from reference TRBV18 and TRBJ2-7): NAGVMQNPRHLVRRRGQEARLRCSPMKGHSHVYWYRQLPEEGLKFMVYLQKENIIDESGMPKERFSAEFPKEGPSILRIQQVVRGDSAAYFCASSYQVAYEQYFGPGTRLTVT.

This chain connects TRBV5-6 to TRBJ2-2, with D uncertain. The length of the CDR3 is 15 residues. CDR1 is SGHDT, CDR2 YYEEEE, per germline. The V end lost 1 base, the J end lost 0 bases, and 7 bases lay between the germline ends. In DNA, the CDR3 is TGTGCCAGCAGCTTGTGGCATACGAACACCGGGGAGCTGTTTTTT. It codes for CASSLWHTNTGELFF.

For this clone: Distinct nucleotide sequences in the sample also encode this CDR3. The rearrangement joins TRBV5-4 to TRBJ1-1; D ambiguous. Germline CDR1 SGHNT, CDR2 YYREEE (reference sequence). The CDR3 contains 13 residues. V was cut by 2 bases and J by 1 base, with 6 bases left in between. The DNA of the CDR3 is TGTGCCAGCAGCTTTCCAGAGAACACTGAAGCTTTCTTT. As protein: CASSFPENTEAFF. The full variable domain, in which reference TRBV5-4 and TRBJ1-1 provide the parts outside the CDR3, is ETGVTQSPTHLIKTRGQQVTLRCSSQSGHNTVSWYQQALGQGPQFIFQYYREEENGRGNFPPRFSGLQFPNYSSELNVNALELDDSALYLCASSFPENTEAFFGQGTRLTVV.

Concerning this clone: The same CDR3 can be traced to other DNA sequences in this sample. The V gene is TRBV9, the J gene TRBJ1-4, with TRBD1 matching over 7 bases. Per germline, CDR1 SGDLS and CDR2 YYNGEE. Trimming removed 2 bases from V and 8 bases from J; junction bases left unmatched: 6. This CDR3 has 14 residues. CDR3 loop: CASSVDGTVEKLFF. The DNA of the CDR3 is TGTGCCAGCAGCGTGGACGGGACAGTCGAAAAACTGTTTTTT. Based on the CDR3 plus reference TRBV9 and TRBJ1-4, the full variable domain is DSGVTQTPKHLITATGQRVTLRCSPRSGDLSVYWYQQSLDQGLQFLIQYYNGEERAKGNILERFSAQQFPDLHSELNLSSLELGDSALYFCASSVDGTVEKLFFGSGTQLSVL.

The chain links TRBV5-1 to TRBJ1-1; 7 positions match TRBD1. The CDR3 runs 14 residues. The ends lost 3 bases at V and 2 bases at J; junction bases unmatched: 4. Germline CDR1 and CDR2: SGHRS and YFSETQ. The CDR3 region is CASSWTGSNTEAFF. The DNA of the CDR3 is TGCGCCAGCAGCTGGACAGGTAGCAACACTGAAGCTTTCTTT.

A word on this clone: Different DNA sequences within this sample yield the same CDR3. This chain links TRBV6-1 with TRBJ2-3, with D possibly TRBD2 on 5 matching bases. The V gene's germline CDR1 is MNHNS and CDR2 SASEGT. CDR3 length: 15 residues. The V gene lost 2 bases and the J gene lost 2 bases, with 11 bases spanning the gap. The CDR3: CASSELRGSTDTQYF. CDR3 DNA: TGTGCCAGCAGTGAACTGCGAGGGTCCACAGATACGCAGTATTTT.

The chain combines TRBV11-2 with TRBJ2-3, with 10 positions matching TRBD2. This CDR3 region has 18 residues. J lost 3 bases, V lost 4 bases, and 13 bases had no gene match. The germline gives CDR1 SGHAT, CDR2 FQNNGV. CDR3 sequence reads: CASSSFPLAGEVTDTQYF. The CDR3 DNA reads TGTGCCAGCAGCTCATTCCCTCTAGCGGGGGAAGTTACAGATACGCAGTATTTT.

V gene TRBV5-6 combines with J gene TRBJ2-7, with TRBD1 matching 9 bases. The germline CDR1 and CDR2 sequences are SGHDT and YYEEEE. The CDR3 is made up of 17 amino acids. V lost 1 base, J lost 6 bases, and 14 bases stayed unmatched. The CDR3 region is CASSLLEPGTGIGEQYF. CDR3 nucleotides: TGTGCCAGCAGCTTGTTGGAACCCGGGACAGGGATAGGCGAGCAGTACTTC.

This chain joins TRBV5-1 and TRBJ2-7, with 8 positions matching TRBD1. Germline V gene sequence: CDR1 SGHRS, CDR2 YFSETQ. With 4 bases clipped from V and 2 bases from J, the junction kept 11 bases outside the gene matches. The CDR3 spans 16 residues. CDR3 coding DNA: TGCGCCAGCAGCGCAGATCGGACAGGGCTTGCCTACGAGCAGTACTTC. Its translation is CASSADRTGLAYEQYF.

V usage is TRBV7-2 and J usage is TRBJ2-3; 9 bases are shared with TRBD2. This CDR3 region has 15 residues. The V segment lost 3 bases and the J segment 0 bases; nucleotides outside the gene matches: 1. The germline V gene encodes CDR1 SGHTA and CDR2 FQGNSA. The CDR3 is CASSFLAGSTDTQYF. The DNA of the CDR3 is TGTGCCAGCAGCTTCCTAGCGGGAAGCACAGATACGCAGTATTTT. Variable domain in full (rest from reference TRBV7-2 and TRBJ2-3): GAGVSQSPSNKVTEKGKDVELRCDPISGHTALYWYRQSLGQGLEFLIYFQGNSAPDKSGLPSDRFSAERTGGSVSTLTIQRTQQEDSAVYLCASSFLAGSTDTQYFGPGTRLTVL.

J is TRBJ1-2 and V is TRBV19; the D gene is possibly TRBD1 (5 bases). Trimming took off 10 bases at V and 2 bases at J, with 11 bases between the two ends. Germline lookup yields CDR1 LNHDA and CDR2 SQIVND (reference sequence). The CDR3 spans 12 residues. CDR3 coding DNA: TGTGCCACACAGGATTTCAACTATGGCTACACCTTC. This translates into CATQDFNYGYTF.

The CDR3 bases are TGTGCCAGCGAGGACAGGGATAGCACAGATACGCAGTATTTT. Its protein product is CASEDRDSTDTQYF. The V call is TRBV2, the J call TRBJ2-3, with 8 bases lining up with TRBD1. Trimming at V came to 8 bases and at J to 0 bases, leaving 4 bases not matched to a gene. The CDR3 is 14 amino acids. The germline V gene encodes CDR1 SNHLY and CDR2 FYNNEI.

This CDR3 reads CASSLGLSSRRYEQYF. CDR3 bases: TGTGCCAGCAGCTTAGGTCTGTCTAGCCGGCGTTACGAGCAGTACTTC. The gene calls are TRBV11-2 and TRBJ2-7; possibly TRBD2 for D (5 bases). Trimming left V 1 base short and J 4 bases short, with 17 bases between. Germline CDR1 is SGHAT and CDR2 is FQNNGV. CDR3 length: 16 residues. Filled out from reference TRBV11-2 and TRBJ2-7, the complete variable domain reads EAGVAQSPRYKIIEKRQSVAFWCNPISGHATLYWYQQILGQGPKLLIQFQNNGVVDDSQLPKDRFSAERLKGVDSTLKIQPAKLEDSAVYLCASSLGLSSRRYEQYFGPGTRLTVT.

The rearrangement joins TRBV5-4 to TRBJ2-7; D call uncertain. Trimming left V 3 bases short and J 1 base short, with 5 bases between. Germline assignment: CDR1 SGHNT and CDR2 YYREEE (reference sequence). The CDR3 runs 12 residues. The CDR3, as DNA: TGTGCCAGCAGCTATTCTTCCTACGAGCAGTACTTC. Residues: CASSYSSYEQYF.

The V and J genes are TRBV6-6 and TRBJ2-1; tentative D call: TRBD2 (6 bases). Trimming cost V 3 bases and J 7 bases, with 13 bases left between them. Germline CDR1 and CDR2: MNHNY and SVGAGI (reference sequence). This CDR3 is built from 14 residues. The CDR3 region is CASSYWRDGNEQFF. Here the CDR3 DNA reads TGTGCCAGCAGTTATTGGCGGGACGGGAATGAGCAGTTCTTC.

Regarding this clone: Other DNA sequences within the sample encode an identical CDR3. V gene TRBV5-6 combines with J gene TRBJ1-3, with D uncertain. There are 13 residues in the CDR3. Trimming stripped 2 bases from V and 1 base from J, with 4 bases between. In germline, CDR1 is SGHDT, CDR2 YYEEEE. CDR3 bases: TGTGCCAGCAGCTTCGGTTCTGGAAACACCATATATTTT. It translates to CASSFGSGNTIYF.

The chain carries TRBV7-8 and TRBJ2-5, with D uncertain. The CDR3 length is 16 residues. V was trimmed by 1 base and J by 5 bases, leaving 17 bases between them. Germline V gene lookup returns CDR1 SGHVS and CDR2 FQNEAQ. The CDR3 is CASSLEGVGIRETQYF. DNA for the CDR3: TGTGCCAGCAGCTTAGAAGGCGTGGGGATCAGGGAGACCCAGTACTTC.

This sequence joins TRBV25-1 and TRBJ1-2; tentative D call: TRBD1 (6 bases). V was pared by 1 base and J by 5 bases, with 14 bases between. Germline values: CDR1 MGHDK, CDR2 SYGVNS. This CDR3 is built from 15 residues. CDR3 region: CASSELQGGTYGYTF. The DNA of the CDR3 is TGTGCCAGCAGTGAATTACAGGGTGGGACTTATGGCTACACCTTC.

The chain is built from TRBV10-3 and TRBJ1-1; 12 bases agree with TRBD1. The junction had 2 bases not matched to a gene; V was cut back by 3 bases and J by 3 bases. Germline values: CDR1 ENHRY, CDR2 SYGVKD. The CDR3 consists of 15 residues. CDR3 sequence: CAISDGTGGDTEAFF. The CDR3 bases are TGTGCCATCAGTGATGGGACAGGGGGCGACACTGAAGCTTTCTTT.

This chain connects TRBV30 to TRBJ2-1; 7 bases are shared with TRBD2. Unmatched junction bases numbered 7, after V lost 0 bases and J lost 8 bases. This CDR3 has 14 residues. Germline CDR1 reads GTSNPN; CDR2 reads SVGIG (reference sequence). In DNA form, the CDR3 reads TGTGCCTGGAGTGTTCTAGCGGCCGAAGATGAGCAGTTCTTC. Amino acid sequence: CAWSVLAAEDEQFF.

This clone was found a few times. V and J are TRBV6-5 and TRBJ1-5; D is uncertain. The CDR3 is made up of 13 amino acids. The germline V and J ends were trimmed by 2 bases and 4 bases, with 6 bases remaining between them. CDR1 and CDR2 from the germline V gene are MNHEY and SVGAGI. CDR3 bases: TGTGCCAGCAGTTACGATGTAAATCAGCCCCAGCATTTT. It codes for CASSYDVNQPQHF.

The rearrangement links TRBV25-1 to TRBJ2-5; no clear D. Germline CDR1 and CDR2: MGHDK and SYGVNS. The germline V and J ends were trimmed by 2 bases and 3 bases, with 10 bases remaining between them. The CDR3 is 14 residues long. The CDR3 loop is CASSEDESEETQYF. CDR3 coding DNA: TGTGCCAGCAGTGAAGATGAGTCTGAAGAGACCCAGTACTTC.

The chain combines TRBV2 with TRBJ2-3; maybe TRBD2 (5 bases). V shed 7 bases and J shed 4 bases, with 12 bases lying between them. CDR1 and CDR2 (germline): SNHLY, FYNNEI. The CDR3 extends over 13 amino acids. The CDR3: CASKERRPDTQYF. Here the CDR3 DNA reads TGTGCCAGCAAGGAGCGGAGGCCAGATACGCAGTATTTT.

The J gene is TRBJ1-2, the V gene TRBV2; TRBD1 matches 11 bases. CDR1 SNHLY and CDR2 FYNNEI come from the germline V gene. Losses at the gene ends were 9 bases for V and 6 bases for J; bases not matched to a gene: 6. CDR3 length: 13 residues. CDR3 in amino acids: CARRTGGADGYTF. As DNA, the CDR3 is TGTGCCAGGCGGACAGGGGGCGCCGATGGCTACACCTTC.

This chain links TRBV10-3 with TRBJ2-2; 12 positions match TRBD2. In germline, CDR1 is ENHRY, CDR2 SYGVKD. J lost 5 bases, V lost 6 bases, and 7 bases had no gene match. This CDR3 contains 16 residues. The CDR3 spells CAISPTSGGPTGELFF. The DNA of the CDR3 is TGTGCCATCAGCCCGACTAGCGGGGGCCCGACCGGGGAGCTGTTTTTT.

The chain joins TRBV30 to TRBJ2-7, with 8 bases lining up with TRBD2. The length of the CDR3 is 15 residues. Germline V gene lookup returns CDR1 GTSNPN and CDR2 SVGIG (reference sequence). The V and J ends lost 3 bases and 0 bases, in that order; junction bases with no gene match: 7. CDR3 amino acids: CAWSAAGVSSYEQYF. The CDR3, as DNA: TGTGCCTGGAGCGCAGCGGGGGTTAGCTCCTACGAGCAGTACTTC.

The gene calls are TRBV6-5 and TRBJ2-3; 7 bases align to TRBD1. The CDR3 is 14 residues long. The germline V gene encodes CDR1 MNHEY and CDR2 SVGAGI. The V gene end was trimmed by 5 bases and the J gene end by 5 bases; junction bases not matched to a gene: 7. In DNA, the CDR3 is TGTGCCAGCAGTAGCGGACAGGCTATAGATACGCAGTATTTT. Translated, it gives CASSSGQAIDTQYF.

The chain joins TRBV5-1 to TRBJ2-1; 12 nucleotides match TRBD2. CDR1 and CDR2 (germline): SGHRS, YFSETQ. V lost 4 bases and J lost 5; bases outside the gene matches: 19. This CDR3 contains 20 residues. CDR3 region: CASSIRGFSLAGGEDNEQFF. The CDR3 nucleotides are TGCGCCAGCAGCATACGGGGGTTTAGTCTAGCGGGAGGGGAAGACAATGAGCAGTTCTTC. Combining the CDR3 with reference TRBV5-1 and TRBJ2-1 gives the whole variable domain KAGVTQTPRYLIKTRGQQVTLSCSPISGHRSVSWYQQTPGQGLQFLFEYFSETQRNKGNFPGRFSGRQFSNSRSEMNVSTLELGDSALYLCASSIRGFSLAGGEDNEQFFGPGTRLTVL.

The CDR3 loop reads CASSEWEGGGSYEQYF. CDR3 in DNA: TGTGCCAGCAGTGAATGGGAGGGAGGGGGCTCCTACGAGCAGTACTTC. V usage is TRBV6-1 and J usage is TRBJ2-7, with TRBD2 as a possible D gene (7 bases). Per germline, CDR1 MNHNS and CDR2 SASEGT. This CDR3 spans 16 amino acids. V was pared by 2 bases and J by 0 bases, with 14 bases between.

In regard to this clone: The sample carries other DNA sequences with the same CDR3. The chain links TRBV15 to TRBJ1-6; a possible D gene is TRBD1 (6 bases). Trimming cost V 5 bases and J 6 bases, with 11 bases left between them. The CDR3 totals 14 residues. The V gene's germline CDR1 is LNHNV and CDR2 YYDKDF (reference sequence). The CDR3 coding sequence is TGTGCCACCAGCGGGGACAACCCTAATTCACCCCTCCACTTT. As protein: CATSGDNPNSPLHF.

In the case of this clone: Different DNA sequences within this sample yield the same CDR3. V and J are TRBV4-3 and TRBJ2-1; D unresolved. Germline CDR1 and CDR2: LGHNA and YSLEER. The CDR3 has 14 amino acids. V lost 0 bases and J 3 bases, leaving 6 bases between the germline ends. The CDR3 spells CASSQDRVYNEQFF. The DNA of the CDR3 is TGCGCCAGCAGCCAAGATAGGGTCTACAATGAGCAGTTCTTC.